Given below is one T cell receptor (beta chain) in context. The sample comes from a study of blood T cells in healthy people across ages. The authors ran a second PCR of about 6 to 11 cycles using a sample-barcoded 5' primer and a J-beta primer mix. Via MiXCR, TCRdb re-called the 5' RACE reads, giving one row per CDR3 protein. The sample lists hundreds of thousands of distinct CDR3 sequences, roughly 50% occurring once. Germline trimming cut 4 bases from V and 1 base from J; bases unmatched to any gene: 6. Germline CDR1 SGHAT, CDR2 FQNNGV. The CDR3 has 15 amino acids. V is TRBV11-2 and J is TRBJ2-5; 7 bases are shared with TRBD2. The sequence derives from a man aged 80 or over in good health. The sequenced material came from blood. The CDR3: CASSSPQRGQETQYF. CDR3 coding DNA: TGTGCCAGCAGCTCCCCGCAGCGGGGCCAAGAGACCCAGTACTTC.